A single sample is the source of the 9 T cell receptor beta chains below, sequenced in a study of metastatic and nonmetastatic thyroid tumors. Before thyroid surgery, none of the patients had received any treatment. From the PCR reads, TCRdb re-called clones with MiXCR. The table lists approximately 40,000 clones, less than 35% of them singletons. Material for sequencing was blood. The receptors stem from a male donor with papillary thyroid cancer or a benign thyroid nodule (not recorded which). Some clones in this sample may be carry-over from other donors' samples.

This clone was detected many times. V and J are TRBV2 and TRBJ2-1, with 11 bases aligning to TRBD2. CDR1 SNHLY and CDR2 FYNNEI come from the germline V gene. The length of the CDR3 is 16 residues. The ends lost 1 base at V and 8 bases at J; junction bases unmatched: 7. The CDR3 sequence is CASSEGLAGGLDEQFF. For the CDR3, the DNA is TGTGCCAGCAGTGAAGGGCTAGCGGGGGGTTTAGATGAGCAGTTCTTC.

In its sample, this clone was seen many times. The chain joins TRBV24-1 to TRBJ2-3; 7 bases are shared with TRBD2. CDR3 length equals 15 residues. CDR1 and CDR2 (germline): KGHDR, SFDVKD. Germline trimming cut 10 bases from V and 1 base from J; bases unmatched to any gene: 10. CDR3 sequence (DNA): TGTGCCACTTCCTGGGGGGGGGAGGGCACAGATACGCAGTATTTT. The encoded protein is CATSWGGEGTDTQYF.

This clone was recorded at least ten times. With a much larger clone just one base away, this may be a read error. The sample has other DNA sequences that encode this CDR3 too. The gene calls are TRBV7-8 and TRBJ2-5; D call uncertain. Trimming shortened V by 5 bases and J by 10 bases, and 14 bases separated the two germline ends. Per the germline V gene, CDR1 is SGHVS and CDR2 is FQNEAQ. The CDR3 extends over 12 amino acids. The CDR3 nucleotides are TGTGCCAGCAGCCTAAGTACGTGGATCCAGTACTTC. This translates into CASSLSTWIQYF.

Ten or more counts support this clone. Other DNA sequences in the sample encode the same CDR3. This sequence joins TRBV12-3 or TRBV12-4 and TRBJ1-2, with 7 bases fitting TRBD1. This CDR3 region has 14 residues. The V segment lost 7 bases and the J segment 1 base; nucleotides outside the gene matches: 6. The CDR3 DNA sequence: TGTGCCAGCACCCAGGGGGGCAGTAACTATGGCTACACCTTC. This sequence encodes CASTQGGSNYGYTF.

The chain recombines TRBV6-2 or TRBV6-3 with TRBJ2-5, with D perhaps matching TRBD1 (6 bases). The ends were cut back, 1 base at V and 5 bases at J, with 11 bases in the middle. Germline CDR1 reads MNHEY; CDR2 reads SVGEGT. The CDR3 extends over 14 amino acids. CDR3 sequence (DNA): TGTGCCAGCAGTTACTGGACAGTTGCGGAGACCCAGTACTTC. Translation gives CASSYWTVAETQYF.

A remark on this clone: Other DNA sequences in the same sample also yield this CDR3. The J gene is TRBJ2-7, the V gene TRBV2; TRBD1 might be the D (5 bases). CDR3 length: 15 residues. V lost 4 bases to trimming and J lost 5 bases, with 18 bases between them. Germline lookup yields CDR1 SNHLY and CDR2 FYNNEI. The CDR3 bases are TGTGCCAGCAGTGCTGGAACCACAGGTGAACACGAGCAGTACTTC. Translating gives CASSAGTTGEHEQYF.

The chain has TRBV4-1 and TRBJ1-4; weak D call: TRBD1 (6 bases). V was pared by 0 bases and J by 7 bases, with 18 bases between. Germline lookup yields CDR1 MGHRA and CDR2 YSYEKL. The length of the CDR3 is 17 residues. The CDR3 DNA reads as TGCGCCAGCAGCCAAGATATATTTGCGGGGGCGCGTGAAAAACTGTTTTTT. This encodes CASSQDIFAGAREKLFF.

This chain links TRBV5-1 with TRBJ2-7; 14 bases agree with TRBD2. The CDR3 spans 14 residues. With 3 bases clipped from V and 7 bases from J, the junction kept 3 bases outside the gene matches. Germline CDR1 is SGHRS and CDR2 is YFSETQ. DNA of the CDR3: TGCGCCAGCAGCTCGGGACTAGCGGGAGAAGAGCAGTACTTC. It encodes CASSSGLAGEEQYF. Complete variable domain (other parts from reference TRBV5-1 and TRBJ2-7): KAGVTQTPRYLIKTRGQQVTLSCSPISGHRSVSWYQQTPGQGLQFLFEYFSETQRNKGNFPGRFSGRQFSNSRSEMNVSTLELGDSALYLCASSSGLAGEEQYFGPGTRLTVT.

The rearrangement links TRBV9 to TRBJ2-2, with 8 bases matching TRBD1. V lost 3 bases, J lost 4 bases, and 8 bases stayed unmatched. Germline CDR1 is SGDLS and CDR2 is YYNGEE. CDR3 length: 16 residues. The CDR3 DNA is TGTGCCAGCAGCGGCCGGACAGGGTCAATCACCGGGGAGCTGTTTTTT. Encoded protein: CASSGRTGSITGELFF.